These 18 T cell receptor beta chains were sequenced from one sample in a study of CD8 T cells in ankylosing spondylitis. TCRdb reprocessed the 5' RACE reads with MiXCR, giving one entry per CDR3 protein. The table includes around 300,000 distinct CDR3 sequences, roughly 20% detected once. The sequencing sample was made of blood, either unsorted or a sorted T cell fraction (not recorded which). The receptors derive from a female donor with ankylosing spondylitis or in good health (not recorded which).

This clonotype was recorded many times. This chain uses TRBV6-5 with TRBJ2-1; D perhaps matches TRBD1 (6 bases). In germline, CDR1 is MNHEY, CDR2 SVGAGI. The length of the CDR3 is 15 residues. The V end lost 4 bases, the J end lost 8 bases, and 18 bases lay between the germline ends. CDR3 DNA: TGTGCCAGCAGTTTGGGGGCTGGGAGCGTCGATGAGCAGTTCTTC. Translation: CASSLGAGSVDEQFF.

CDR3 in amino acids: CASSVQGKFGGYTF. CDR3 nucleotides: TGTGCCAGCAGTGTGCAGGGGAAATTTGGTGGCTACACCTTC. The J gene is TRBJ1-2, the V gene TRBV2; D may be TRBD1 (6 bases). Germline-derived CDR1 and CDR2 are SNHLY and FYNNEI. V lost 4 bases to trimming and J lost 7 bases, with 16 bases between them. This CDR3 has 14 residues.

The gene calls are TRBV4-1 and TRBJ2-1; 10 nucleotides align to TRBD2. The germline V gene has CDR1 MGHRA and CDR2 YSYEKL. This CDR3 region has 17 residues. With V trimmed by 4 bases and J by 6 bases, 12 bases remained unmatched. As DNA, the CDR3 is TGCGCCAGCAGCCCTACAGTCCTAGCGGGAGTGCGCAATGAGCAGTTCTTC. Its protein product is CASSPTVLAGVRNEQFF.

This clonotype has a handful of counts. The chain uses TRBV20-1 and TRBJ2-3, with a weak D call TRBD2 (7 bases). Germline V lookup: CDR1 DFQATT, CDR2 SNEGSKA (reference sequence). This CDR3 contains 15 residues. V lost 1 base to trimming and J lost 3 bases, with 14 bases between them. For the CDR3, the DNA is TGCAGTGCTAGAGGGGGGGGCTTTGGGACAGATACGCAGTATTTT. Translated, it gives CSARGGGFGTDTQYF.

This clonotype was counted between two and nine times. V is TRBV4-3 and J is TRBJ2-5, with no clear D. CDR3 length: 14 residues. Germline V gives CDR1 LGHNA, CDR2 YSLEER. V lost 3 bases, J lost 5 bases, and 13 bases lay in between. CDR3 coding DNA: TGCGCCAGCAGCCAGGCCTTAGAGTGGGAGACCCAGTACTTC. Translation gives CASSQALEWETQYF.

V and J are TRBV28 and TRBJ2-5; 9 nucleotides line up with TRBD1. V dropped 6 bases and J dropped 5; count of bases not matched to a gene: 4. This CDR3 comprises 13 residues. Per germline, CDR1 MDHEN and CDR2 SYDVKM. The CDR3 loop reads CASRRTGVETQYF. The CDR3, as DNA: TGTGCCAGCAGAAGGACAGGGGTGGAGACCCAGTACTTC.

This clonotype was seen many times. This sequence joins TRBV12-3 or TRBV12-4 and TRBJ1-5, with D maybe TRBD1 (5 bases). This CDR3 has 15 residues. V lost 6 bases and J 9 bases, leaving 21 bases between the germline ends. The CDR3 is CASRLAVGAPGPQHF. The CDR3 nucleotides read TGTGCCAGCAGACTGGCCGTCGGGGCGCCTGGGCCCCAGCATTTT.

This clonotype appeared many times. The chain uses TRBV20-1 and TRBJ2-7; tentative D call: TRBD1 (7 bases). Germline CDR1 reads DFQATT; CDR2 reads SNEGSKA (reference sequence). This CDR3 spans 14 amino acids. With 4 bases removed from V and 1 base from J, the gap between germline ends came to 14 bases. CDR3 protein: CSAKLAGGSYEQYF. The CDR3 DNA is TGCAGTGCTAAATTGGCAGGGGGGTCCTACGAGCAGTACTTC.

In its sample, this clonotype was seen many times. CDR3 region: CSARHRVQETQYF. CDR3 nucleotide sequence: TGCAGTGCTAGACACAGGGTTCAAGAGACCCAGTACTTC. V and J are TRBV20-1 and TRBJ2-5; D is possibly TRBD1 (6 bases). V was shortened by 2 bases and J by 2 bases, with 9 bases between the two germline ends. Germline V gene data show CDR1 as DFQATT and CDR2 as SNEGSKA (reference sequence). CDR3 length: 13 residues.

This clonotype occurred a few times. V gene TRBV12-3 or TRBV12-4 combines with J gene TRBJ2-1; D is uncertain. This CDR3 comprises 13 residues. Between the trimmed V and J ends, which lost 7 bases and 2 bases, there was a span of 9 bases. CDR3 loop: CASTSSAYNEQFF. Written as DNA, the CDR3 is TGTGCCAGCACTTCCTCGGCCTACAATGAGCAGTTCTTC.

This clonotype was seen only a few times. CDR3 residues: CASSLLAEGVEKLFF. For the CDR3, the DNA is TGTGCCAGCAGTTTATTGGCAGAGGGGGTTGAAAAACTGTTTTTT. This sequence joins TRBV12-3 or TRBV12-4 and TRBJ1-4; perhaps TRBD1 as D (6 bases). This CDR3 has 15 residues. Trimming cost V 2 bases and J 7 bases, with 14 bases left between them.

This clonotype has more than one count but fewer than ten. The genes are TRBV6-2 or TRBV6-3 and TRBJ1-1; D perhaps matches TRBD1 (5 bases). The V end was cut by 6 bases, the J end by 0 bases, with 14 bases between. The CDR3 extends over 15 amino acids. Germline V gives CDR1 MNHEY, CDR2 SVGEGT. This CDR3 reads CASRTAGTLNTEAFF. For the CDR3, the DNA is TGTGCCAGCAGAACGGCAGGGACCTTGAACACTGAAGCTTTCTTT.

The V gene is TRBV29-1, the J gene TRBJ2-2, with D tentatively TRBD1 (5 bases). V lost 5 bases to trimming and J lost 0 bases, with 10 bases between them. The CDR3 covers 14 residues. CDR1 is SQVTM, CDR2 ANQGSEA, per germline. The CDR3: CSVMDKTNTGELFF. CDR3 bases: TGCAGCGTTATGGACAAAACGAACACCGGGGAGCTGTTTTTT.

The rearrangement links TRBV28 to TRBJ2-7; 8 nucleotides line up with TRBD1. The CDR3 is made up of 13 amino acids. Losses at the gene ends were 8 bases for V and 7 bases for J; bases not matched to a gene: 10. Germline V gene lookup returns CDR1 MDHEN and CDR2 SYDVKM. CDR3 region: CASGGQGGDEQYF. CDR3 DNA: TGTGCCAGCGGCGGACAGGGTGGAGATGAGCAGTACTTC.

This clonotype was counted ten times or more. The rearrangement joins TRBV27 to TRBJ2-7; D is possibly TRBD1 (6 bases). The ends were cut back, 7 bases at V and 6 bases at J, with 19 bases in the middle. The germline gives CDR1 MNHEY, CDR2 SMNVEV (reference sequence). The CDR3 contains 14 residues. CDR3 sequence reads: CASKEGQSTSEQYF. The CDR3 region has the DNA TGTGCCAGCAAGGAAGGACAGTCAACGAGCGAGCAGTACTTC.

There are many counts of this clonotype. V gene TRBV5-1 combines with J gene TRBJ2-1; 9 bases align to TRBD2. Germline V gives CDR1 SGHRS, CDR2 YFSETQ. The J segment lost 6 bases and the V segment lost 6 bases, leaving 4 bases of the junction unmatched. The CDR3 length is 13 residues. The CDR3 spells CASTLAGVNEQFF. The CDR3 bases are TGCGCCAGCACCTTAGCGGGAGTCAATGAGCAGTTCTTC.

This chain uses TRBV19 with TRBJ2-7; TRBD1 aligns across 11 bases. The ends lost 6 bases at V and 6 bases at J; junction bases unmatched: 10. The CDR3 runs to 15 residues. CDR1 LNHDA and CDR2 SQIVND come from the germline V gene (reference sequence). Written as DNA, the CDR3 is TGTGCCAGTAGCATCGGACAGGGGGCATTTCGCGAGCAGTACTTC. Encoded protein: CASSIGQGAFREQYF.

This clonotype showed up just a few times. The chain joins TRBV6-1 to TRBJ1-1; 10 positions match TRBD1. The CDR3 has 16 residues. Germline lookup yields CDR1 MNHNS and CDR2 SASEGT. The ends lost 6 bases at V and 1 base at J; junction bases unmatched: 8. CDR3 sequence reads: CASRAGTGDPNTEAFF. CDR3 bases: TGTGCCAGCAGAGCCGGGACAGGGGACCCGAACACTGAAGCTTTCTTT.